A single sample is the source of the 18 T cell receptor beta chains below, sequenced in a study of vaccination and CD4 T cells after COVID-19. The treatment: roughly nine-day PBMC culture with coronavirus spike peptide pools or control peptides (ViraFEST assay). With the Oncomine TCR Beta short-read assay, DNA from cultured CD4+ T cells was sequenced. In TCRdb, the PCR reads were re-called with MiXCR into one record per CDR3 protein. This repertoire shows around 12,000 distinct CDR3 sequences, roughly 50% found once; its top ten account for approximately 25%. For these receptors, no antigen is known. Sequencing was carried out using CD4+ T cells from blood, cultured in vitro. The origin of the receptors is a human donor who had recovered from COVID-19.

This clonotype was seen more than once but under ten times. The chain joins TRBV12-3 or TRBV12-4 to TRBJ1-2, with unresolved D. The CDR3 totals 13 residues. V was pared by 3 bases and J by 4 bases, with 9 bases between. CDR3 in amino acids: CASSFDGLYGYTF. In DNA, the CDR3 is TGTGCCAGCAGTTTTGACGGCCTCTATGGCTACACCTTC.

The J gene is TRBJ1-1, the V gene TRBV20-1; no definite D call. The ends were cut back, 3 bases at V and 3 bases at J, with 11 bases in the middle. Looked up from germline, CDR1 is DFQATT and CDR2 is SNEGSKA (reference sequence). This CDR3 spans 13 amino acids. The CDR3 spells CSASWQVHTEAFF. In DNA, the CDR3 is TGCAGTGCTAGTTGGCAGGTTCACACTGAAGCTTTCTTT.

The chain recombines TRBV2 with TRBJ1-2, with 8 bases aligning to TRBD1. Germline assignment: CDR1 SNHLY and CDR2 FYNNEI. V lost 3 bases to trimming and J lost 4 bases; unmatched junction nucleotides: 4. This CDR3 comprises 14 residues. The CDR3 DNA follows: TGTGCCAGCAGTGAGAACGACAGGGGCTATGGCTACACCTTC. Translating gives CASSENDRGYGYTF.

This chain links TRBV27 with TRBJ1-1; possibly TRBD1 for D (5 bases). The CDR3 totals 13 residues. CDR1 and CDR2 from the germline V gene are MNHEY and SMNVEV (reference sequence). The V and J ends lost 3 bases and 3 bases respectively, with 8 bases between them. CDR3 nucleotide sequence: TGTGCCAGCAGTTTGTCCAGGGACACTGAAGCTTTCTTT. Translation gives CASSLSRDTEAFF.

Regarding this clonotype: At one end, the junction sequence differs from germline, possibly due to a read error. V usage is TRBV11-2 and J usage is TRBJ2-7; TRBD2 aligns across 10 bases. The CDR3 loop spans 15 amino acids. Germline CDR1 reads SGHAT; CDR2 reads FQNNGV. The CDR3: CATRLAGVSPYEQYF. In nucleotides, the CDR3 is TGTGCCACCAGGCTAGCGGGAGTCAGCCCCTACGAGCAGTATTTC.

V gene TRBV28 combines with J gene TRBJ2-5; 11 bases are shared with TRBD1. In germline, CDR1 is MDHEN, CDR2 SYDVKM. The J segment lost 5 bases and the V segment lost 4 bases, leaving 9 bases of the junction unmatched. The CDR3 length is 16 residues. In DNA, the CDR3 is TGTGCCAGCAGTTCCTCCCGGACAGGGGGCGACGAGACCCAGTACTTC. This gives the protein CASSSSRTGGDETQYF.

The chain combines TRBV12-3 or TRBV12-4 with TRBJ1-1, with TRBD1 as a possible D gene (6 bases). Trimming pared 5 bases from V and 1 base from J, leaving 14 bases between. The CDR3 contains 15 residues. Here the CDR3 DNA reads TGTGCCAGCAGTCAAATCCAGGGGTCGAACACTGAAGCTTTCTTT. Its protein product is CASSQIQGSNTEAFF.

J is TRBJ2-3 and V is TRBV4-1; TRBD1 is a possible D gene (5 bases). Germline values: CDR1 MGHRA, CDR2 YSYEKL. CDR3 size: 14 residues. V was cut by 6 bases and J by 2 bases, with 12 bases left in between. Here the CDR3 reads CASSLQVYTDTQYF. In nucleotides, the CDR3 is TGCGCCAGCAGTCTACAGGTATACACAGATACGCAGTATTTT.

This clonotype was observed a single time. This CDR3 reads CASSWGAGAQETQYF. In DNA, the CDR3 is TGTGCCAGCAGCTGGGGAGCGGGAGCCCAAGAGACCCAGTACTTC. This chain uses TRBV7-6 with TRBJ2-5; 8 bases match TRBD2. V shed 4 bases, J shed 1 base, and the junction held 5 bases outside the gene matches. This CDR3 spans 15 amino acids. Per the germline V gene, CDR1 is SGHVS and CDR2 is FNYEAQ.

The chain links TRBV30 to TRBJ1-6; D is perhaps TRBD1 (5 bases). Germline V gene sequence: CDR1 GTSNPN, CDR2 SVGIG (reference sequence). The germline V and J ends were trimmed by 5 bases and 4 bases, with 9 bases remaining between them. This CDR3 contains 13 residues. The CDR3 coding sequence is TGTGCCTGGGGGACTGGATATAATTCACCCCTCCACTTT. Its translation is CAWGTGYNSPLHF.

The gene calls are TRBV6-5 and TRBJ1-6; TRBD1 might be the D (6 bases). In germline, CDR1 is MNHEY, CDR2 SVGAGI. V lost 0 bases to trimming and J lost 7 bases, with 13 bases between them. The CDR3 length is 16 residues. CDR3 loop: CASSYSKQGGNSPLHF. The CDR3 coding sequence is TGTGCCAGCAGTTACTCGAAACAGGGTGGGAATTCACCCCTCCACTTT.

The J gene is TRBJ2-2, the V gene TRBV10-1; 9 bases align to TRBD2. The CDR3 sequence is 15 residues long. The V segment lost 4 bases and the J segment 6 bases; nucleotides outside the gene matches: 6. Germline loops: CDR1 WNHNN, CDR2 SYGVQD (reference sequence). CDR3 protein: CASSVLAGSAGELFF. The CDR3 DNA reads TGCGCCAGCAGTGTTCTAGCGGGAAGCGCCGGGGAGCTGTTTTTT.

This CDR3 reads CASSDRAVNTGELFF. The CDR3, as DNA: TGTGCCAGCAGTGATCGGGCGGTGAACACCGGGGAGCTGTTTTTT. The gene calls are TRBV2 and TRBJ2-2, with D uncertain. The CDR3 has 15 amino acids. Deletions cut 3 bases from V and 1 base from J, with 9 bases between. Germline assignment: CDR1 SNHLY and CDR2 FYNNEI.

This clonotype was recorded a few times. This rearrangement joins TRBV27 to TRBJ1-5, with TRBD1 matching 7 bases. CDR1 and CDR2 (germline): MNHEY, SMNVEV (reference sequence). The V segment lost 6 bases and the J segment 7 bases; nucleotides outside the gene matches: 12. The CDR3 loop spans 15 amino acids. Here the CDR3 reads CASRPSGGLGQPQHF. DNA for the CDR3: TGTGCCAGCAGACCTTCAGGGGGATTAGGGCAGCCCCAGCATTTT.

The chain is built from TRBV4-1 and TRBJ2-7; D gene uncertain. V lost 6 bases, J lost 3 bases, and 18 bases lay in between. This CDR3 is built from 15 residues. The germline CDR1 and CDR2 sequences are MGHRA and YSYEKL. CDR3 sequence (DNA): TGCGCCAGCAGGAAACAAGTTTCTGCCGACTACGAGCAGTACTTC. It is translated as CASRKQVSADYEQYF.

This clonotype was counted only a few times. The chain combines TRBV2 with TRBJ1-2; TRBD1 is a possible D gene (5 bases). The V end was cut by 2 bases, the J end by 4 bases, with 14 bases between. Germline CDR1 and CDR2: SNHLY and FYNNEI. The CDR3 has 15 amino acids. The CDR3 loop reads CASSESPGSIYGYTF. CDR3 bases: TGTGCCAGCAGTGAAAGTCCAGGGTCGATCTATGGCTACACCTTC.

V is TRBV19 and J is TRBJ2-1; D uncertain. V was trimmed by 10 bases and J by 8 bases, leaving 24 bases between them. The length of the CDR3 is 15 residues. The germline gives CDR1 LNHDA, CDR2 SQIVND (reference sequence). CDR3 sequence reads: CATNPRALATHEQFF. Here the CDR3 DNA reads TGTGCCACCAACCCTCGGGCTCTTGCGACGCATGAGCAGTTCTTC.

The V call is TRBV7-2, the J call TRBJ1-2, with TRBD1 as a possible D gene (6 bases). Trimming removed 4 bases at V and 5 bases at J, with 11 bases between. CDR1 is SGHTA, CDR2 FQGNSA, per germline. This CDR3 has 13 amino acids. The CDR3 reads CASSSSQGYGYTF. For the CDR3, the DNA is TGTGCCAGCAGCTCCTCCCAGGGGTATGGCTACACCTTC.